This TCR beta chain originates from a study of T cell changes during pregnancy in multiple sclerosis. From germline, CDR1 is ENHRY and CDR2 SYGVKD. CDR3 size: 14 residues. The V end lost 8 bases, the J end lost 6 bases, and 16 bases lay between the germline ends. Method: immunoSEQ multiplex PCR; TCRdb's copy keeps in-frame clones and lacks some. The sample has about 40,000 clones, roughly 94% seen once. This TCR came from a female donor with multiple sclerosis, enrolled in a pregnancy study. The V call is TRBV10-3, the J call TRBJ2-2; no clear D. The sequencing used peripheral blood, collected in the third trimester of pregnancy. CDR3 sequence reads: CAISLEVVAGELFF. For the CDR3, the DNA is TGTGCCATCTCCCTTGAGGTTGTCGCCGGGGAGCTGTTTTTT.